The entry below describes one T cell receptor (beta chain). The data originate from a study of shared T cell receptors in the human thymus. CDR3 length: 15 amino acids. Generated by immunoSEQ multiplex PCR, the TCRdb table keeps only in-frame clones and is missing some. The data contain 540,000 or so clones, roughly 74% of them singletons. These data are also associated with another study on human thymus T cells.

Sequenced input: thymocytes. This chain links TRBV21-1 with TRBJ2-7; the table's D call, TRBD2, has no DNA check behind it. TRBV21-1 is marked as a pseudogene. The clonotype comes from a boy in the first two years of life with a congenital heart defect. CDR3 sequence reads: CASSKVGGNSYEQYF. DNA of the CDR3: TGTGCCAGCAGCAAAGTTGGCGGGAACTCCTACGAGCAGTACTTC.